This T cell receptor beta chain comes out of a study of T-cell reconstitution after alpha-beta-depleted transplantation in children. Preparation of the TCRbeta library involved a method that used unique molecular identifiers. Using its own MiXCR run on the PCR reads, TCRdb lists one record per CDR3 protein. The repertoire holds 90,000 to 100,000 distinct CDR3 sequences, more than 9% seen once, with approximately 14% in the top ten. This clonotype was counted between two and nine times. Germline V gene lookup returns CDR1 SGHTA and CDR2 FQGTGA. The V gene lost 1 base and the J gene lost 0 bases, with 13 bases spanning the gap. This CDR3 region has 16 residues.

The TCR was taken from a human donor who donated a stem cell graft to a child with inherited bone marrow failure. This rearrangement joins TRBV7-3 to TRBJ2-7; D uncertain. The sequenced sample was PBMCs from the stem cell graft donor, obtained from the stem cell graft. CDR3 amino acids: CASSLKGPATSYEQYF. DNA of the CDR3: TGTGCCAGCAGCTTAAAGGGCCCGGCAACCTCCTACGAGCAGTACTTC.